A selection of T cell receptor beta chains follows, all from one sample in a study of tumor-infiltrating lymphocytes in primary liver carcinoma. Using its own MiXCR run on the multiplex PCR reads, TCRdb lists one record per CDR3 protein. This sample yields about 50,000 distinct CDR3 sequences, of which about 78% are seen a single time; approximately 24% belongs to the top ten. The sequenced sample was liver tumor tissue from sampling region 5. The receptor set was obtained from a man aged 35 to 55 with primary liver carcinoma and hepatitis B virus infection. The CDR3 runs from the conserved cysteine through the conserved F or W. Fields, in order: V gene, CDR3 protein.

>TRBV2
CASRAAHRRGTDTQYF
>TRBV6-5
CASSYSGGGYGYTF
>TRBV4-1
CASSQSDRGRGTEAFF
>TRBV24-1
CAISDATIGQKNEQFF
>TRBV28
CASNPPGVSNQPQHF
>TRBV10-2
CTGSESKAGVDTQYF
>TRBV12-3/TRBV12-4
CASAGRRNEQFF
>TRBV28
CASSQPDCIAKNIQYF
>TRBV11-1
CVSSYEGSSVGARTDTQYF
>TRBV11-3
CVSNVGQSYEQYF
>TRBV11-3
CANSVGQSYEQYF
>TRBV6-2/TRBV6-3
CASSPLGVASTDTQCF
>TRBV11-2
CAISTSRFYNEQLF
>TRBV6-1
CASSTETGPYEQYF
>TRBV6-6
CASTPLLAGGRDEQYF
>TRBV11-1
CASSQTGTVIVNYGYTF
>TRBV29-1
CSASQRWAMNTEAFF
>TRBV6-5
CASSPKPNSPIHF
>TRBV5-1
CANSLARAQRGQQPQHF
>TRBV30
CAWVGRDTDTQFF
>TRBV29-1
CSVGWESDTQYF
>TRBV28
CASSLWTGDEKLFF
>TRBV4-2
CASSQEWRVASTDTQYF
>TRBV11-1
CASSYTVPFPGVLFF
>TRBV11-2
CAGFLRWTGENEQYF
>TRBV16
CASSQLRHSNQPQHF
>TRBV4-3
CASSQEPSQPQHF
>TRBV5-1
CARSLQTGMNTEALF
>TRBV29-1
CRIAQYNSPLHF
>TRBV5-1
CASSTRQTNTGELFF
>TRBV11-2
CASTTSAVAKNTQHF
>TRBV6-6
CASTLQCPNTEASF
>TRBV6-2/TRBV6-3
CASGTSGIGEQFF
>TRBV12-3/TRBV12-4
CASSLWGHLFIEQFF
>TRBV6-5
CASIYYGTSRRGNEQFF
>TRBV5-6
CASSALGIMNAEAFF
>TRBV5-6
CVSSWMGRPSNQPQHF
>TRBV4-3
CASSRGQGPDTQYF
>TRBV6-1
CASSGYRGPTSGANVLTF
>TRBV4-1
CASSQDEQGQPQHF
>TRBV5-6
CAGSSRYSLGIQYF